The 24 T cell receptor beta chains below were found in one sample sequenced in a study of cytomegalovirus exposure and HLA in healthy donors. Researchers ran the PCR with 60 Vbeta and 13 Jbeta primers. Libraries were prepared by immunoSEQ multiplex PCR; TCRdb keeps only in-frame clonotypes and omits some of them. The sample lists 100,000 to 120,000 clones, 67% occurring once. The sequenced material came from PBMCs. These TCRs come from a man between 18 and 35 years old in good health and CMV-seropositive.

V gene TRBV4-2 combines with J gene TRBJ1-6, with 10 bases lining up with TRBD1. Germline CDR1 is LGHNA and CDR2 is YNFKEQ. Trimming took 2 bases from V and 7 from J; bases not matched to a gene: 8. The length of the CDR3 is 17 residues. CDR3 protein: CASSQPEWGQGNSPLHF. The CDR3 DNA follows: TGTGCCAGCAGCCAACCGGAGTGGGGACAGGGGAATTCACCCCTCCACTTT.

The table lists this clone with a few counts. The gene calls are TRBV5-3 and TRBJ2-7; the match to TRBD1 covers 9 bases. TRBV5-3 is an ORF, and what it does is uncertain. This CDR3 has 14 residues. Unmatched junction bases numbered 5, after V lost 6 bases and J lost 1 base. The CDR3 reads CARTSGQGSYEQYV. CDR3 DNA: TGTGCCAGAACCTCGGGACAGGGTTCCTACGAGCAGTACGTC.

J is TRBJ2-5 and V is TRBV9; 9 bases match TRBD2. The CDR3 has 15 residues. Germline V gives CDR1 SGDLS, CDR2 YYNGEE. The V segment lost 0 bases and the J segment 5 bases; nucleotides outside the gene matches: 5. The CDR3 reads CASSVVRGGMETQYF. DNA for the CDR3: TGTGCCAGCAGCGTAGTGCGGGGGGGTATGGAGACCCAGTACTTC.

This chain joins TRBV18 and TRBJ1-2; 8 bases match TRBD1. The CDR3 is made up of 15 amino acids. V was clipped by 2 bases and J by 4 bases; unmatched bases: 6. The germline V gene has CDR1 KGHSH and CDR2 LQKENI. CDR3 region: CASSPGQGPSYGYTF. CDR3 DNA: TGTGCCAGCTCACCAGGACAGGGTCCAAGCTATGGCTACACCTTC.

The rearrangement uses TRBV5-4 and TRBJ2-1; 10 nucleotides align to TRBD2. The germline gives CDR1 SGHNT, CDR2 YYREEE (reference sequence). Unmatched junction bases numbered 4, after V lost 0 bases and J lost 4 bases. This CDR3 is 16 amino acids long. The DNA for the CDR3 is TGTGCCAGCAGCTTGGGGGTAGCGGGGGGTTACAATGAGCAGTTCTTC. Protein: CASSLGVAGGYNEQFF.

The chain carries TRBV30 and TRBJ2-7; TRBD1 aligns across 7 bases. The germline CDR1 and CDR2 sequences are GTSNPN and SVGIG (reference sequence). The CDR3 has 15 amino acids. Germline trimming cut 2 bases from V and 3 bases from J; bases unmatched to any gene: 10. The CDR3 is CAWSRGGDYFYEQYF. For the CDR3, the DNA is TGTGCCTGGAGTCGAGGGGGCGACTATTTCTACGAGCAGTACTTC.

The chain uses TRBV6-6 and TRBJ2-2; no firm D call. Germline V gives CDR1 MNHNY, CDR2 SVGAGI (reference sequence). V was pared by 6 bases and J by 5 bases, with 7 bases between. This CDR3 contains 12 residues. The CDR3 bases are TGTGCCAGCAGCAAATTTACCGGGGAGCTGTTTTTT. Its translation is CASSKFTGELFF.

The gene calls are TRBV2 and TRBJ2-4; 9 nucleotides match TRBD2. The germline gives CDR1 SNHLY, CDR2 FYNNEI. The trim removed 3 bases at V and 1 base at J, leaving 10 bases unmatched. This CDR3 is 18 amino acids long. CDR3 DNA sequence: TGTGCCAGCAGTGATTTGGGCGGGGGGGAGGTCGCCAAAAACATTCAGTACTTC. Amino acids: CASSDLGGGEVAKNIQYF. Full variable domain (rest looked up from reference TRBV2 and TRBJ2-4): EPEVTQTPSHQVTQMGQEVILRCVPISNHLYFYWYRQILGQKVEFLVSFYNNEISEKSEIFDDQFSVERPDGSNFTLKIRSTKLEDSAMYFCASSDLGGGEVAKNIQYFGAGTRLSVL.

The gene calls are TRBV7-9 and TRBJ2-3; D is possibly TRBD1 (5 bases). V shed 3 bases and J shed 6 bases, with 10 bases lying between them. Germline V lookup: CDR1 SEHNR, CDR2 FQNEAQ (reference sequence). CDR3 length equals 13 residues. In nucleotides, the CDR3 is TGTGCCAGCAGCTTCCCGACAGTCGATACGCAGTATTTT. This encodes CASSFPTVDTQYF.

The chain combines TRBV10-1 with TRBJ2-7, with 7 bases lining up with TRBD1. The CDR3 loop spans 13 amino acids. CDR1 and CDR2 from the germline V gene are WNHNN and SYGVQD (reference sequence). The V gene end was trimmed by 8 bases and the J gene end by 5 bases; junction bases not matched to a gene: 9. In nucleotides, the CDR3 is TGCGCCAGCCCCTACAGGGGTGGCCACGAGCAGTACGTC. Amino acids: CASPYRGGHEQYV.

V gene TRBV18 combines with J gene TRBJ2-7; D unresolved. The CDR3 is 13 residues long. Germline lookup yields CDR1 KGHSH and CDR2 LQKENI. Trimming removed 4 bases from V and 7 bases from J, with 14 bases in between. The CDR3 loop reads CASSLEREGEQYF. The CDR3 DNA reads as TGTGCCAGCTCACTCGAGCGTGAAGGAGAGCAGTACTTC.

The rearrangement joins TRBV30 to TRBJ2-4; no clear D gene. V lost 2 bases and J 12 bases, leaving 17 bases between the germline ends. The germline V gene encodes CDR1 GTSNPN and CDR2 SVGIG (reference sequence). This CDR3 has 13 residues. CDR3 region: CAWSRPPRQDQYF. In DNA form, the CDR3 reads TGTGCCTGGAGTCGCCCGCCGCGGCAAGATCAGTACTTC.

This rearrangement joins TRBV4-1 to TRBJ2-5, with 10 bases aligning to TRBD2. The CDR3 spans 16 residues. Looked up from germline, CDR1 is MGHRA and CDR2 is YSYEKL. V lost 4 bases and J lost 5; bases outside the gene matches: 10. The CDR3 sequence: CASSRKLAGTLETQYF. In DNA form, the CDR3 reads TGCGCCAGCAGCCGAAAACTAGCGGGGACTCTTGAGACCCAGTACTTC.

Worth noting for this clone: The junction departs from germline at one end; a sequencing error may be responsible. The genes are TRBV7-9 and TRBJ2-3; the D gene is possibly TRBD1 (6 bases). The CDR3 is made up of 16 amino acids. Per germline, CDR1 SEHNR and CDR2 FQNEAQ (reference sequence). CDR3 protein: CSSSLRRTEITDTQYF. The CDR3 DNA sequence: TGTTCCAGCAGCTTACGACGGACAGAAATCACAGATACGCAGTATTTT.

The chain uses TRBV29-1 and TRBJ2-7; D may be TRBD1 (6 bases). Trimming removed 6 bases at V and 0 bases at J, with 9 bases between. Germline V CDR1 and CDR2: SQVTM, ANQGSEA. The CDR3 is 12 amino acids. The CDR3 protein is CSVWTDSYEQYF. CDR3 DNA sequence: TGCAGCGTGTGGACAGACTCCTACGAGCAGTACTTC.

V is TRBV19 and J is TRBJ2-3, with D hard to call. CDR1 is LNHDA, CDR2 SQIVND, per germline (reference sequence). V lost 4 bases to trimming and J lost 0 bases, with 5 bases between them. The CDR3 is 13 residues long. CDR3 nucleotide sequence: TGTGCCAGTAGTAGTCAGAGCACAGATACGCAGTATTTT. It is translated as CASSSQSTDTQYF.

The J gene is TRBJ2-1, the V gene TRBV4-1; D is undetermined. CDR3 length equals 14 residues. Germline-derived CDR1 and CDR2 are MGHRA and YSYEKL. Trimming pared 4 bases from V and 6 bases from J, leaving 13 bases between. CDR3 sequence reads: CASSPQTHFNEQFF. The CDR3 bases are TGCGCCAGCAGCCCCCAGACACACTTCAATGAGCAGTTCTTC.

V gene TRBV27 combines with J gene TRBJ2-7, with D possibly being TRBD1 (5 bases). V lost 10 bases and J lost 2, with 21 bases in between. Germline CDR1 is MNHEY and CDR2 is SMNVEV (reference sequence). This CDR3 is built from 15 residues. CDR3 sequence: CAIKTAIPLAYEQYF. CDR3 sequence (DNA): TGTGCCATCAAGACAGCTATCCCACTGGCCTACGAGCAGTACTTC.

This clone showed up just a few times. J is TRBJ1-2 and V is TRBV2, with unresolved D. There are 10 residues in the CDR3. The V gene's germline CDR1 is SNHLY and CDR2 FYNNEI. Deletions cut 4 bases from V and 8 bases from J, with 5 bases between. In DNA, the CDR3 is TGTGCCAGCAGTGGGCTCGGCTACACCTTC. Protein sequence: CASSGLGYTF.

The chain links TRBV7-6 to TRBJ1-1; D unclear. The CDR3 consists of 12 residues. CDR1 SGHVS and CDR2 FNYEAQ come from the germline V gene. The V end was cut by 5 bases, the J end by 8 bases, with 12 bases between. CDR3 in amino acids: CASSLKLREAFF. The CDR3 nucleotides are TGTGCCAGCAGCCTAAAACTACGGGAAGCTTTCTTT.

The rearrangement links TRBV29-1 to TRBJ1-1; no firm D call. Trimming removed 3 bases at V and 5 bases at J, with 4 bases between. CDR1 and CDR2 from the germline V gene are SQVTM and ANQGSEA. This CDR3 spans 10 amino acids. The CDR3 DNA is TGCAGCGTTGACGGGACTGAAGCTTTCTTT. Translating gives CSVDGTEAFF.

The V gene is TRBV4-1, the J gene TRBJ1-6; 10 bases are a match to TRBD1. Germline-derived CDR1 and CDR2 are MGHRA and YSYEKL. This CDR3 has 14 residues. The V segment lost 3 bases and the J segment 9 bases; nucleotides outside the gene matches: 2. Here the CDR3 reads CASSQTGGGSPLHF. DNA of the CDR3: TGCGCCAGCAGCCAGACAGGGGGCGGTTCACCCCTCCACTTT.

The chain employs TRBV19 and TRBJ1-2; 9 nucleotides line up with TRBD1. This CDR3 is built from 13 residues. Germline assignment: CDR1 LNHDA and CDR2 SQIVND (reference sequence). V lost 5 bases to trimming and J lost 6 bases; unmatched junction nucleotides: 4. The CDR3 region has the DNA TGTGCCAGTAGTGCGGGACAGGGAAATGGCTACACCTTC. It codes for CASSAGQGNGYTF.

The count of this clone is one. The V call is TRBV18, the J call TRBJ2-6; D is perhaps TRBD2 (5 bases). This CDR3 contains 18 residues. The germline V gene encodes CDR1 KGHSH and CDR2 LQKENI. Trimming took 1 base from V and 0 from J, leaving 13 bases between them. The CDR3 sequence: CASSPRGPGNSGANVLTF. The CDR3 region has the DNA TGTGCCAGCTCACCACGAGGGCCAGGCAACTCTGGGGCCAACGTCCTGACTTTC.